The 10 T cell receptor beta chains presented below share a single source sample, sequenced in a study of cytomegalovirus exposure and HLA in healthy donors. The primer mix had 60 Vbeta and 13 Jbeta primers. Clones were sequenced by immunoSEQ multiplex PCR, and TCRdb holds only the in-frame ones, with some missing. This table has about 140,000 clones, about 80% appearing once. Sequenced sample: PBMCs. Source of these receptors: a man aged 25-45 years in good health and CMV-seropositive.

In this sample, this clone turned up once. The DNA for the CDR3 is TGTGCCAGCAGTGAATACACAGGGGTTATGAACACTGAAGCTTTCTTT. Amino acids: CASSEYTGVMNTEAFF. The chain links TRBV25-1 to TRBJ1-1, with TRBD1 identical over 7 bases. With 0 bases clipped from V and 0 bases from J, the junction kept 4 bases outside the gene matches. The CDR3 has 16 residues. Germline V gene lookup returns CDR1 MGHDK and CDR2 SYGVNS. The whole variable domain, remainder taken from reference TRBV25-1 and TRBJ1-1, is EADIYQTPRYLVIGTGKKITLECSQTMGHDKMYWYQQDPGMELHLIHYSYGVNSTEKGDLSSESTVSRIRTEHFPLTLESARPSHTSQYLCASSEYTGVMNTEAFFGQGTRLTVV.

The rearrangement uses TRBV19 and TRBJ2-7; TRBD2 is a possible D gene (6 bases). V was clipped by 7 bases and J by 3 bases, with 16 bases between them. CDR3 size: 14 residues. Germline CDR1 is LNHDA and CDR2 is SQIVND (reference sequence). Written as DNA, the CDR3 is TGTGCCAGTAACTTGGGAATAGCGGACTACGAGCAGTACTTC. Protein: CASNLGIADYEQYF.

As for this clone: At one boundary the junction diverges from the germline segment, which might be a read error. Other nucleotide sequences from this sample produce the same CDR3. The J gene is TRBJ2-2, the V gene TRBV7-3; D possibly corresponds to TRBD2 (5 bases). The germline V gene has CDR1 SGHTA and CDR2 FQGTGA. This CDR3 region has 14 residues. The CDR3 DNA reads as TGTGCCAGCAGCCCCGTAACGAACACCGGGGAGCTGTTCTTT. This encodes CASSPVTNTGELFF.

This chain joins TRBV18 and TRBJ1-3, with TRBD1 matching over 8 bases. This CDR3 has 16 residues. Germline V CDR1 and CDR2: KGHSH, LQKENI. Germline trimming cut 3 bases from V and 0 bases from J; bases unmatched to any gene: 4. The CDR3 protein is CASSPPGQASGNTIYF. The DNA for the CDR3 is TGTGCCAGCTCACCTCCGGGACAGGCCTCTGGAAACACCATATATTTT.

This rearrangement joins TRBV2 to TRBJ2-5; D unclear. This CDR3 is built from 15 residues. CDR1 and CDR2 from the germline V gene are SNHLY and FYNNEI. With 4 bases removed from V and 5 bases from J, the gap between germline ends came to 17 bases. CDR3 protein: CASSVSMVGAETQYF. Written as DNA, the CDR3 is TGTGCCAGCAGTGTTTCAATGGTGGGCGCGGAGACCCAGTACTTC.

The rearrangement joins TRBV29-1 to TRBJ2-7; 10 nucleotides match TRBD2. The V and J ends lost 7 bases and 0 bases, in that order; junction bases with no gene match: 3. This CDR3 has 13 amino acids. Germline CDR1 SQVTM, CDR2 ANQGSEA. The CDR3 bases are TGCAGCGGGAGACTAGCGGGCTCCTACGAGCAGTACTTC. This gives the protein CSGRLAGSYEQYF.

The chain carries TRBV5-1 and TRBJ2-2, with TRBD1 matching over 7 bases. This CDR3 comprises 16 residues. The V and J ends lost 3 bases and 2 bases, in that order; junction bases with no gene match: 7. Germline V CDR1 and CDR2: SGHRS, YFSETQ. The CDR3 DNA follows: TGCGCCAGCAGCTCTACCCGGGACAGAAACACCGGGGAGCTGTTTTTT. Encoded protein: CASSSTRDRNTGELFF.

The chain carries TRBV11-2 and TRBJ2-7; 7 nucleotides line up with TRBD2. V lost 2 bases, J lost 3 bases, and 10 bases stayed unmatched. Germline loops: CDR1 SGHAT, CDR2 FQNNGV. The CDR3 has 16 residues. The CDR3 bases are TGTGCCAGCAGCTTACAAGCGGGGTTGGGATTCTACGAGCAGTACTTC. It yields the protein CASSLQAGLGFYEQYF.

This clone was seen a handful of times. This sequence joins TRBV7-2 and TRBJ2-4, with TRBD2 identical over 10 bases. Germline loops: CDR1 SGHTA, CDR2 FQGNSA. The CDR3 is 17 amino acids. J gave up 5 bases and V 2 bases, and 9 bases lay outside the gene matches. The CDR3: CASSLSGLAVGENIQYF. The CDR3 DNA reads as TGTGCCAGCAGCTTAAGTGGACTAGCGGTCGGGGAAAACATTCAGTACTTC.

The CDR3 here is CASSYASGDEKLFF. In nucleotides, the CDR3 is TGTGCCAGCAGCTACGCTTCAGGGGATGAAAAACTGTTTTTT. The V and J genes are TRBV7-9 and TRBJ1-4; D is perhaps TRBD1 (6 bases). The germline V and J ends were trimmed by 4 bases and 6 bases, with 12 bases remaining between them. The CDR3 spans 14 residues. CDR1 SEHNR and CDR2 FQNEAQ come from the germline V gene (reference sequence).